This is a list of T cell receptor beta chains from one sample in a study of cytomegalovirus exposure and HLA in healthy donors. Here immunoSEQ multiplex PCR was the method, and the copy in TCRdb shows in-frame clones only, minus some. The data hold over 150,000 clones, with about 71% observed a single time. Sequencing was done on a sample of PBMCs. The receptor source for this set is a man in his fifties or sixties in good health and CMV-seronegative. The CDR3 runs from the conserved cysteine through the conserved F or W. D genes are given only for firm matches. Clone size, where shown, is once, few, many, or a class for clones that have expanded.

abundance | j_gene | v_gene | d_gene | CDR3aa | CDR3nt
NA | TRBJ2-7 | TRBV11-3 | NA | CASSLDSSEQYF | TGTGCCAGCAGCTTAGACTCCAGCGAGCAGTACTTC
NA | TRBJ2-5 | TRBV9 | TRBD2 | CASSVVASGPGTQYF | TGTGCCAGCAGCGTAGTGGCTAGCGGCCCGGGGACCCAGTACTTC
few | TRBJ2-1 | TRBV29-1 | NA | CSGRRGTYNEQFF | TGCAGCGGCCGTAGGGGTACCTACAATGAGCAGTTCTTC
NA | TRBJ2-7 | TRBV7-2 | TRBD1 | CASSSDRASYEQYF | TGTGCCAGCAGCTCCGACAGGGCATCCTACGAGCAGTACTTC
few | TRBJ2-7 | TRBV28 | TRBD2 | CASSIAGGTSYEQYF | TGTGCCAGCAGTATAGCCGGGGGGACGTCCTACGAGCAGTACTTC
NA | TRBJ1-6 | TRBV5-4 | NA | CASTPGGSYNSPLHF | TGTGCCAGCACCCCGGGGGGGTCCTATAATTCACCCCTCCACTTT
NA | TRBJ2-1 | TRBV7-6 | TRBD1 | CASSLTPGGTYNEQFF | TGTGCCAGCAGCTTAACCCCAGGGGGCACATACAATGAGCAGTTCTTC
few | TRBJ1-1 | TRBV29-1 | TRBD1 | CSAGDREVGEAFF | TGCAGCGCCGGGGACAGGGAAGTTGGTGAAGCTTTCTTT
NA | TRBJ2-7 | TRBV5-1 | NA | CASSPFGGANEQYF | TGCGCCAGCAGCCCCTTTGGAGGGGCGAACGAGCAGTACTTC
NA | TRBJ2-2 | TRBV10-3 | TRBD1 | CAIKGTGGTGELFF | TGTGCCATCAAGGGGACAGGGGGCACCGGGGAGCTGTTTTTT
few | TRBJ2-2 | TRBV27 | NA | CASSPSQGGELFF | TGTGCCAGCAGTCCGTCTCAGGGGGGGGAGCTGTTTTTT
NA | TRBJ1-6 | TRBV6-5 | NA | CASSEGHRNSPLHF | TGTGCCAGCAGCGAGGGACACCGTAATTCACCCCTCCACTTT
NA | TRBJ1-2 | TRBV12-2 | NA | CASRLARYGSDYGYTF | TGTGCAAGTCGCTTAGCGCGATACGGCAGCGACTATGGCTACACCTTC
NA | TRBJ2-3 | TRBV7-2 | NA | CASSLAETSTDTQYF | TGTGCCAGCAGCTTAGCTGAGACTAGCACAGATACGCAGTATTTT
NA | TRBJ1-1 | TRBV5-1 | NA | CASSFTGNTEAFF | TGCGCCAGCAGCTTTACAGGGAACACTGAAGCTTTCTTT
few | TRBJ2-2 | TRBV11-2 | NA | CASSLYSTNTGELFF | TGTGCCAGCAGCTTATACTCTACGAACACCGGGGAGCTGTTTTTT
NA | TRBJ2-1 | TRBV25-1 | NA | CASSAGGYEQFF | TGTGCCAGCAGCGCGGGCGGTTATGAGCAGTTCTTC
NA | TRBJ2-5 | TRBV5-1 | TRBD1 | CASNRRDRDGGTQYF | TGCGCCAGCAACCGTAGGGACAGGGATGGGGGGACCCAGTACTTC
few | TRBJ2-1 | TRBV7-2 | TRBD2 | CASSRGLAGKRSEQFF | TGTGCCAGCAGTCGTGGACTAGCGGGGAAACGAAGTGAGCAGTTCTTC
NA | TRBJ2-7 | TRBV28 | TRBD1 | CASSTLWDSESYEQYF | TGTGCCAGCAGTACTCTCTGGGACAGCGAATCCTACGAGCAGTACTTC
few | TRBJ2-7 | TRBV28 | TRBD1 | CASSLRGQGTLMYF | TGTGCCAGCAGTTTAAGGGGACAGGGGACTCTAATGTACTTC
few | TRBJ2-1 | TRBV6-6 | NA | CASSLQGLNEQFF | TGTGCCAGCAGTCTACAGGGCCTCAATGAGCAGTTCTTC
NA | TRBJ1-2 | TRBV7-9 | NA | CASSLEGGSYGYTF | TGTGCCAGCAGCTTGGAGGGCGGGAGCTATGGCTACACCTTC
NA | TRBJ2-4 | TRBV28 | NA | CASSLLGAKNIQYF | TGTGCCAGCAGTCTCCTAGGAGCCAAAAACATTCAGTACTTC
NA | TRBJ1-3 | TRBV5-1 | TRBD1 | CASSGQDTSGNTIYF | TGCGCCAGCAGCGGACAGGATACCTCTGGAAACACCATATATTTT
NA | TRBJ1-3 | TRBV5-4 | NA | CASSLGGGGGSGNTIYF | TGTGCCAGCAGCTTGGGGGGAGGGGGGGGGTCTGGAAACACCATATATTTT
NA | TRBJ1-5 | TRBV6-1 | NA | CASSTRGSNQPQHF | TGTGCCAGCAGCACCCGAGGCAGCAATCAGCCCCAGCATTTT
NA | TRBJ1-1 | TRBV6-4 | NA | CASSDSALRMNTEAFF | TGTGCCAGCAGTGACTCAGCCCTGAGGATGAACACTGAAGCTTTCTTT
NA | TRBJ2-7 | TRBV6-6 | NA | CASTPGGQPSYEQYF | TGTGCCAGCACCCCGGGAGGACAGCCGTCCTACGAGCAGTACTTC
NA | TRBJ1-2 | TRBV6-5 | NA | CASSEARGNGYTF | TGTGCCAGCAGTGAAGCGCGGGGGAATGGCTACACCTTC
NA | TRBJ2-7 | TRBV29-1 | TRBD1 | CSVVGTAYEQYF | TGCAGCGTCGTAGGGACAGCCTACGAGCAGTACTTC
NA | TRBJ2-1 | TRBV6-1 | TRBD1 | CASLYTGQTVNEQFF | TGTGCCAGCTTATATACGGGACAGACAGTCAATGAGCAGTTCTTC
NA | TRBJ2-6 | TRBV2 | TRBD1 | CASIWADRGGPGANVLTF | TGTGCCAGCATATGGGCTGACAGGGGCGGCCCTGGGGCCAACGTCCTGACTTTC
NA | TRBJ1-5 | TRBV10-2 | NA | CASRVAGGNQPQHF | TGCGCCAGCAGAGTTGCCGGGGGCAATCAGCCCCAGCATTTT
NA | TRBJ1-2 | TRBV6-5 | TRBD1 | CASSYSTGGRGYGYTF | TGTGCCAGCAGTTACTCGACAGGGGGAAGGGGCTATGGCTACACCTTC
NA | TRBJ1-2 | TRBV4-2 | TRBD1 | CASSQGQGANYGYTF | TGTGCCAGCAGCCAAGGACAGGGTGCTAACTATGGCTACACCTTC
NA | TRBJ2-2 | TRBV7-2 | TRBD2 | CASSLVAGGSTGELFF | TGTGCCAGCAGCTTAGTAGCGGGGGGGAGCACCGGGGAGCTGTTTTTT
NA | TRBJ1-1 | TRBV7-9 | TRBD1 | CASSQGGQGAIEAFF | TGTGCCAGCAGCCAGGGGGGGCAGGGGGCGATTGAAGCTTTCTTT